The next 30 T cell receptor beta chains were all read from a single sample in a study of blood T cells in healthy people across ages. Together with a sample-barcoded 5' primer, a J-beta primer mix was included in a second PCR lasting roughly 6 to 12 cycles. TCRdb re-derived calls from the 5' RACE reads in MiXCR, one entry per CDR3 protein. The sample contains some 880,000 distinct CDR3 sequences, approximately 35% of which appear only once. Sequencing input: blood. The receptor source for this set is a man between 18 and 35 years old in good health.

The chain recombines TRBV4-3 with TRBJ1-2; D unresolved. V lost 3 bases and J lost 7, with 15 bases in between. Per the germline V gene, CDR1 is LGHNA and CDR2 is YSLEER. CDR3 size: 14 residues. The CDR3 reads CASSHTGSRTGYTF. The CDR3 coding sequence is TGCGCCAGCAGCCATACCGGGTCTCGGACTGGCTACACCTTC.

The chain has TRBV4-3 and TRBJ1-1; no reliable D call. The CDR3 loop spans 14 amino acids. CDR1 is LGHNA and CDR2 is YSLEER in the germline V gene. Trimming removed 0 bases from V and 1 base from J, with 6 bases in between. The CDR3 loop is CASSQESKNTEAFF. CDR3 sequence (DNA): TGCGCCAGCAGCCAAGAGTCGAAGAACACTGAAGCTTTCTTT.

Remarks on this clonotype: The junction departs from the called germline gene at one end, perhaps through a read error. The gene calls are TRBV12-3 or TRBV12-4 and TRBJ2-7; TRBD2 aligns across 9 bases. CDR3 length: 14 residues. The CDR3 nucleotides are TGTGCCAGCAGTCTAGCGGGGTCGAACTACGAGCAGTACTTC. Amino acids: CASSLAGSNYEQYF.

The rearrangement links TRBV7-2 to TRBJ2-1; D possibly corresponds to TRBD1 (6 bases). Gene TRBJ2-7 matches the end of the DNA better, so the J call may be wrong. Germline lookup yields CDR1 SGHTA and CDR2 FQGNSA. The CDR3 sequence is 15 residues long. CDR3: CASIGQPGAYNEQYF. The CDR3 DNA sequence: TGTGCCAGCATCGGACAGCCTGGAGCCTACAATGAGCAGTACTTC.

The gene calls are TRBV4-2 and TRBJ2-7; a weak D match, TRBD2 (5 bases). There are 16 residues in the CDR3. In germline, CDR1 is LGHNA, CDR2 YNFKEQ. V was trimmed by 4 bases and J by 0 bases, leaving 16 bases between them. As DNA, the CDR3 is TGTGCCAGCAGCCCATCGTACAGCCGGGACTCCTACGAGCAGTACTTC. This codes for CASSPSYSRDSYEQYF.

The genes are TRBV6-5 and TRBJ1-4, with D hard to call. Germline V lookup: CDR1 MNHEY, CDR2 SVGAGI. Trimming removed 6 bases at V and 8 bases at J, with 13 bases between. This CDR3 has 13 amino acids. The CDR3 spells CASSSRVQEKLFF. The CDR3 region has the DNA TGTGCCAGCAGCTCGAGGGTCCAGGAAAAACTGTTTTTT.

A note on this clonotype: A single base separates this from a much larger clone, so it may be a read error. V gene TRBV12-3 or TRBV12-4 combines with J gene TRBJ1-5; 7 nucleotides agree with TRBD1. The CDR3 is 14 amino acids. The CDR3 DNA sequence: TGTGCCGGCAGTTTTAAAGGGGGCAGTCAGCCCCAGCATTTT. Translated: CAGSFKGGSQPQHF.

V is TRBV10-3 and J is TRBJ1-1; D call uncertain. Germline lookup yields CDR1 ENHRY and CDR2 SYGVKD. The CDR3 extends over 14 amino acids. Trimming took off 0 bases at V and 5 bases at J, with 10 bases between the two ends. CDR3 in DNA: TGTGCCATCAGTGAGTCAACGAAATCTACTGAAGCTTTCTTT. It is translated as CAISESTKSTEAFF.

The chain links TRBV7-2 to TRBJ1-1; 7 nucleotides match TRBD1. Trimming removed 5 bases from V and 4 bases from J; junction bases left unmatched: 10. CDR1 SGHTA and CDR2 FQGNSA come from the germline V gene. The CDR3 consists of 15 residues. CDR3 sequence reads: CASSPQTGEATEAFF. For the CDR3, the DNA is TGTGCCAGCAGCCCACAAACAGGGGAGGCCACTGAAGCTTTCTTT.

V is TRBV10-3 and J is TRBJ1-2; D perhaps matches TRBD1 (5 bases). The CDR3 contains 13 residues. With 6 bases removed from V and 0 bases from J, the gap between germline ends came to 8 bases. Germline values: CDR1 ENHRY, CDR2 SYGVKD. The CDR3 loop reads CAIRGEANYGYTF. The CDR3 nucleotides are TGTGCCATCAGAGGGGAGGCTAACTATGGCTACACCTTC.

This clonotype was seen once. V and J are TRBV7-9 and TRBJ1-1; D not resolved. The CDR3 loop spans 16 amino acids. Between the trimmed V and J ends, which lost 5 bases and 4 bases, there was a span of 20 bases. Germline lookup yields CDR1 SEHNR and CDR2 FQNEAQ (reference sequence). The CDR3 DNA sequence: TGTGCCAGCAGCCGTTATATAGGACCGGAAACCACTGAAGCTTTCTTT. Residues: CASSRYIGPETTEAFF.

This chain uses TRBV5-1 with TRBJ2-1; 13 bases are a match to TRBD2. The germline CDR1 and CDR2 sequences are SGHRS and YFSETQ. V was pared by 0 bases and J by 8 bases, with 8 bases of the junction left unmatched. The CDR3 is 17 amino acids. This CDR3 reads CASSLVLTSGGADEQFF. CDR3 DNA: TGCGCCAGCAGCTTGGTCCTAACTAGCGGGGGGGCAGATGAGCAGTTCTTC.

This clonotype has ten or more counts. The chain links TRBV7-2 to TRBJ1-2; 10 nucleotides align to TRBD1. The CDR3 spans 13 residues. Germline V gene lookup returns CDR1 SGHTA and CDR2 FQGNSA. The trim removed 5 bases at V and 6 bases at J, leaving 3 bases unmatched. The CDR3 loop is CASSLGQGHGYTF. CDR3 bases: TGTGCCAGCAGCCTGGGACAGGGGCATGGCTACACCTTC.

On this clonotype: Given a much more abundant clone one base away, this may be a read error. This chain joins TRBV20-1 and TRBJ2-7, with TRBD1 matching 10 bases. There are 15 residues in the CDR3. The junction had 10 bases not matched to a gene; V was cut back by 3 bases and J by 5 bases. CDR1 is DFQATT, CDR2 SNEGSKA, per germline (reference sequence). Here the CDR3 DNA reads TGCAGTGCTAGGAAGAAAGGGACAGGGGACAACGAGCAGTACTTC. It yields the protein CSARKKGTGDNEQYF.

This clonotype has just a few counts. V usage is TRBV12-3 or TRBV12-4 and J usage is TRBJ2-5; 9 positions match TRBD2. The CDR3 spans 14 residues. With V trimmed by 2 bases and J by 5 bases, 3 bases remained unmatched. The CDR3 DNA reads TGTGCCAGCAGTTTATGGAGCGGGAGGGAGACCCAGTACTTC. It translates to CASSLWSGRETQYF.

The chain is built from TRBV29-1 and TRBJ2-5; 9 bases align to TRBD1. The CDR3 is made up of 16 amino acids. The J segment lost 1 base and the V segment lost 6 bases, leaving 12 bases of the junction unmatched. The germline V gene has CDR1 SQVTM and CDR2 ANQGSEA. The CDR3 protein is CSVLVPGQGSQETQYF. CDR3 nucleotide sequence: TGCAGCGTCCTAGTCCCGGGACAGGGCTCCCAAGAGACCCAGTACTTC.

This clonotype was seen a few times. CDR3: CASQTGSTSYEQYF. The CDR3 region has the DNA TGTGCCAGCCAGACAGGGAGTACGTCCTACGAGCAGTACTTC. The rearrangement links TRBV2 to TRBJ2-7, with 7 positions matching TRBD1. The germline V gene encodes CDR1 SNHLY and CDR2 FYNNEI. The trim removed 8 bases at V and 1 base at J, leaving 8 bases unmatched. The CDR3 is 14 amino acids.

This clonotype appeared many times. The rearrangement joins TRBV18 to TRBJ2-3; D is unresolved. V dropped 3 bases and J dropped 3 bases, with 13 bases sitting between them. The germline CDR1 and CDR2 sequences are KGHSH and LQKENI. This CDR3 has 15 residues. CDR3 DNA: TGTGCCAGCTCACCCGTTGCGGATGGGACAGATACGCAGTATTTT. Residues: CASSPVADGTDTQYF.

This clonotype was detected only a few times. The chain has TRBV7-2 and TRBJ2-1, with D unclear. CDR3 length: 14 amino acids. Germline assignment: CDR1 SGHTA and CDR2 FQGNSA. Trimming pared 5 bases from V and 3 bases from J, leaving 11 bases between. CDR3 amino acids: CASSPSPGYNEQFF. The CDR3, as DNA: TGTGCCAGCAGCCCCTCTCCAGGCTACAATGAGCAGTTCTTC.

This clonotype has just a few counts. The gene calls are TRBV4-3 and TRBJ1-2; D not resolved. V gave up 0 bases and J gave up 4 bases, with 12 bases separating them. The CDR3 extends over 15 amino acids. CDR1 is LGHNA, CDR2 YSLEER, per germline. The CDR3 is CASSQDRAVPYGYTF. CDR3 sequence (DNA): TGCGCCAGCAGCCAAGATAGGGCTGTACCCTATGGCTACACCTTC.

The V gene is TRBV7-6, the J gene TRBJ2-3; perhaps TRBD1 as D (6 bases). Germline V CDR1 and CDR2: SGHVS, FNYEAQ. The CDR3 length is 16 residues. Trimming removed 0 bases at V and 2 bases at J, with 12 bases between. This chain's CDR3 is CASSLATGPPTDTQYF. As DNA, the CDR3 is TGTGCCAGCAGCTTAGCGACAGGCCCACCCACAGATACGCAGTATTTT.

At least ten counts were recorded for this clonotype. The rearrangement links TRBV28 to TRBJ2-7; TRBD1 matches 9 bases. This CDR3 region has 14 residues. Germline values: CDR1 MDHEN, CDR2 SYDVKM. V was clipped by 8 bases and J by 7 bases; unmatched bases: 12. The CDR3 coding sequence is TGTGCCAGCGGTGTAGACAGGGGGAGGAGGGAGCAGTACTTC. Amino acids: CASGVDRGRREQYF.

The CDR3 nucleotides are TGTGCCAGCATTCGAGGCCCGGGCGTCGGGAACACTGAAGCTTTCTTT. The encoded protein is CASIRGPGVGNTEAFF. The chain employs TRBV12-3 or TRBV12-4 and TRBJ1-1, with D uncertain. Trimming pared 7 bases from V and 1 base from J, leaving 19 bases between. The CDR3 is 16 amino acids.

This chain links TRBV6-5 with TRBJ1-1; D ambiguous. The V gene's germline CDR1 is MNHEY and CDR2 SVGAGI. This CDR3 comprises 13 residues. V dropped 6 bases and J dropped 0 bases, with 8 bases sitting between them. The CDR3 region is CASRLQLNTEAFF. The CDR3 region has the DNA TGTGCCAGCAGGCTACAGTTGAACACTGAAGCTTTCTTT.

CDR3 in amino acids: CASSVGGTGRAYEQYF. DNA for the CDR3: TGTGCCAGCAGCGTAGGAGGAACTGGCCGAGCCTACGAGCAGTACTTC. V and J are TRBV9 and TRBJ2-7; D remains unclear. CDR1 SGDLS and CDR2 YYNGEE come from the germline V gene. This CDR3 has 16 amino acids. V was trimmed by 0 bases and J by 2 bases, leaving 15 bases between them.

The chain couples TRBV20-1 to TRBJ1-2; 8 bases are a match to TRBD1. In germline, CDR1 is DFQATT, CDR2 SNEGSKA (reference sequence). J was trimmed by 2 bases and V by 2 bases; bases with no gene match: 7. This CDR3 region has 15 residues. CDR3 bases: TGCAGTGCTAGACCCCCAGACAGGGGAAACTATGGCTACACCTTC. As protein: CSARPPDRGNYGYTF.

V is TRBV29-1 and J is TRBJ2-3; 9 bases fit TRBD1. Germline V gene sequence: CDR1 SQVTM, CDR2 ANQGSEA. V shed 3 bases and J 6 bases; nucleotides not matched to a gene: 7. CDR3 size: 14 residues. CDR3 region: CSVEPGQGGDTQYF. In DNA, the CDR3 is TGCAGCGTTGAGCCGGGACAGGGAGGGGATACGCAGTATTTT.

This clonotype was picked up a small number of times. This rearrangement joins TRBV5-1 to TRBJ2-7, with D possibly TRBD1 on 6 matching bases. V shed 3 bases and J shed 3 bases, with 13 bases lying between them. The CDR3 contains 14 residues. In germline, CDR1 is SGHRS, CDR2 YFSETQ. DNA of the CDR3: TGCGCCAGCAGCTATTCAGGGGTCCACTACGAGCAGTACTTC. It specifies CASSYSGVHYEQYF.

A remark on this clonotype: Compared with germline, one end of the junction differs, possibly owing to a read error. V is TRBV27 and J is TRBJ1-2; D perhaps matches TRBD1 (6 bases). Germline CDR1 is MNHEY and CDR2 is SMNVEV (reference sequence). The CDR3 is 15 amino acids. The CDR3 loop reads CASSFLDRIDYDYTF. Written as DNA, the CDR3 is TGTGCCAGCAGTTTCCTCGACAGGATAGACTATGACTACACCTTC.

The chain has TRBV11-2 and TRBJ1-2; unclear D gene. The CDR3 consists of 14 residues. Germline V lookup: CDR1 SGHAT, CDR2 FQNNGV. Deletions cut 5 bases from V and 2 bases from J, with 12 bases between. CDR3 sequence (DNA): TGTGCCAGCAGCCCCCGACGGGAGAACTATGGCTACACCTTC. Protein: CASSPRRENYGYTF. Drawing the rest from reference TRBV11-2 and TRBJ1-2, the complete variable domain is EAGVAQSPRYKIIEKRQSVAFWCNPISGHATLYWYQQILGQGPKLLIQFQNNGVVDDSQLPKDRFSAERLKGVDSTLKIQPAKLEDSAVYLCASSPRRENYGYTFGSGTRLTVV.